The 13 T cell receptor beta chains below were found in one sample sequenced in a study of blood T cell repertoires in COVID-19. The assay was immunoSEQ multiplex PCR, and TCRdb's table has in-frame clones only and misses some. The sample contains roughly 110,000 clones, around 80% of which appear only once. The sequencing input was peripheral blood. The origin of the receptors is a woman aged 60-70 years with acute or convalescent COVID-19.

V gene TRBV7-2 combines with J gene TRBJ1-5; D remains ambiguous. CDR3 size: 13 residues. The germline CDR1 and CDR2 sequences are SGHTA and FQGNSA. The V end lost 2 bases, the J end lost 5 bases, and 7 bases lay between the germline ends. CDR3 in amino acids: CASSLLVDQPQHF. CDR3 nucleotide sequence: TGTGCCAGCAGCTTACTCGTAGATCAGCCCCAGCATTTT. The whole variable domain, filled in from reference TRBV7-2 and TRBJ1-5, reads GAGVSQSPSNKVTEKGKDVELRCDPISGHTALYWYRQSLGQGLEFLIYFQGNSAPDKSGLPSDRFSAERTGGSVSTLTIQRTQQEDSAVYLCASSLLVDQPQHFGDGTRLSIL.

This chain joins TRBV21-1 and TRBJ1-5. TRBV21-1 is listed as a pseudogene. The CDR3 is 18 amino acids. This CDR3 reads CASSKGIALANSNQPQHF. The CDR3 region has the DNA TGTGCCAGCAGCAAGGGTATAGCCCTAGCAAATAGCAATCAGCCCCAGCATTTT.

The rearrangement links TRBV15 to TRBJ1-4; a possible D gene is TRBD1 (5 bases). The CDR3 sequence is 16 residues long. The germline gives CDR1 LNHNV, CDR2 YYDKDF (reference sequence). V was clipped by 1 base and J by 0 bases, with 9 bases between them. The CDR3 region has the DNA TGTGCCACCAGCAGAGTAACAGGACCAACTAATGAAAAACTGTTTTTT. It yields the protein CATSRVTGPTNEKLFF.

The chain uses TRBV11-2 and TRBJ1-2, with D possibly being TRBD1 (5 bases). This CDR3 spans 14 amino acids. CDR1 is SGHAT and CDR2 is FQNNGV in the germline V gene. Trimming cost V 0 bases and J 7 bases, with 12 bases left between them. Here the CDR3 reads CASSLDLTERGYTF. The CDR3 bases are TGTGCCAGCAGCTTAGATCTGACAGAACGTGGCTACACCTTC.

The V gene is TRBV5-5, the J gene TRBJ2-1; 7 bases agree with TRBD2. Germline assignment: CDR1 SGHKS and CDR2 YYEKEE (reference sequence). The ends lost 0 bases at V and 6 bases at J; junction bases unmatched: 12. This CDR3 is built from 17 residues. CDR3 bases: TGTGCCAGCAGCTTGGTCTTCCGGAGGGAGGGCCTCAATGAGCAGTTCTTC. It translates to CASSLVFRREGLNEQFF. The variable domain in full, with the rest retrieved from reference TRBV5-5 and TRBJ2-1, is DAGVTQSPTHLIKTRGQQVTLRCSPISGHKSVSWYQQVLGQGPQFIFQYYEKEERGRGNFPDRFSARQFPNYSSELNVNALLLGDSALYLCASSLVFRREGLNEQFFGPGTRLTVL.

This clone was detected only once. The CDR3: CASSPGASGNQETQYF. Here the CDR3 DNA reads TGTGCCAGCAGCCCCGGAGCTAGCGGGAACCAAGAGACCCAGTACTTC. V and J are TRBV7-9 and TRBJ2-5, with TRBD2 matching over 9 bases. From germline, CDR1 is SEHNR and CDR2 FQNEAQ (reference sequence). The length of the CDR3 is 16 residues. Trimming removed 5 bases from V and 0 bases from J; junction bases left unmatched: 7.

This chain connects TRBV5-6 to TRBJ2-2; D might be TRBD2 (5 bases). Germline CDR1 SGHDT, CDR2 YYEEEE. CDR3 length equals 14 residues. Trimming took 4 bases from V and 5 from J, leaving 12 bases between them. The CDR3 here is CASSETLATGELFF. In nucleotides, the CDR3 is TGTGCCAGCAGCGAAACCCTAGCAACCGGGGAGCTGTTTTTT.

The rearrangement joins TRBV5-4 to TRBJ1-1; no clear D gene. This CDR3 comprises 14 residues. Germline loops: CDR1 SGHNT, CDR2 YYREEE (reference sequence). Trimming shortened V by 2 bases and J by 0 bases, and 8 bases separated the two germline ends. The CDR3, as DNA: TGTGCCAGCAGCTTCGCGTCATTGAACACTGAAGCTTTCTTT. Protein product: CASSFASLNTEAFF.

The chain has TRBV12-3 or TRBV12-4 and TRBJ1-2; D may be TRBD1 (6 bases). Trimming removed 6 bases at V and 8 bases at J, with 16 bases between. The CDR3 loop spans 13 amino acids. CDR3 DNA sequence: TGTGCCAGCAGCTGGACAGTCCCTGGCGGCTACACCTTC. Protein: CASSWTVPGGYTF.

The J gene is TRBJ2-1, the V gene TRBV7-2, with 13 bases that match TRBD2. Germline CDR1 SGHTA, CDR2 FQGNSA. CDR3 size: 16 residues. V lost 6 bases, J lost 6 bases, and 8 bases stayed unmatched. The DNA of the CDR3 is TGTGCCAGCAGTCCCCTACTAGCGGGGGGGGTCAATGAGCAGTTCTTC. Its protein is CASSPLLAGGVNEQFF. The whole variable domain, filled in from reference TRBV7-2 and TRBJ2-1, reads GAGVSQSPSNKVTEKGKDVELRCDPISGHTALYWYRQSLGQGLEFLIYFQGNSAPDKSGLPSDRFSAERTGGSVSTLTIQRTQQEDSAVYLCASSPLLAGGVNEQFFGPGTRLTVL.

The rearrangement joins TRBV6-1 to TRBJ1-4; no definite D call. V gave up 6 bases and J gave up 4 bases, with 12 bases separating them. In germline, CDR1 is MNHNS, CDR2 SASEGT. The length of the CDR3 is 14 residues. The CDR3 DNA reads as TGTGCCAGCAGACGGGAAAGGAGTAATGAAAAACTGTTTTTT. The encoded protein is CASRRERSNEKLFF.

This chain joins TRBV4-2 and TRBJ1-4, with 10 bases aligning to TRBD1. CDR3 length: 15 residues. CDR1 and CDR2 from the germline V gene are LGHNA and YNFKEQ. Trimming took 4 bases from V and 7 from J; bases not matched to a gene: 6. CDR3 sequence reads: CASSPDRGLSEKLFF. CDR3 DNA: TGTGCCAGCAGCCCTGACAGGGGGCTTAGTGAAAAACTGTTTTTT.

The chain recombines TRBV5-4 with TRBJ1-1, with TRBD1 matching over 7 bases. This CDR3 has 16 residues. Trimming at V came to 4 bases and at J to 0 bases, leaving 9 bases not matched to a gene. Germline CDR1 reads SGHNT; CDR2 reads YYREEE (reference sequence). The CDR3 DNA reads TGTGCCAGCAGCCCCGGGACAGACTTCATGAACACTGAAGCTTTCTTT. Amino acids: CASSPGTDFMNTEAFF.